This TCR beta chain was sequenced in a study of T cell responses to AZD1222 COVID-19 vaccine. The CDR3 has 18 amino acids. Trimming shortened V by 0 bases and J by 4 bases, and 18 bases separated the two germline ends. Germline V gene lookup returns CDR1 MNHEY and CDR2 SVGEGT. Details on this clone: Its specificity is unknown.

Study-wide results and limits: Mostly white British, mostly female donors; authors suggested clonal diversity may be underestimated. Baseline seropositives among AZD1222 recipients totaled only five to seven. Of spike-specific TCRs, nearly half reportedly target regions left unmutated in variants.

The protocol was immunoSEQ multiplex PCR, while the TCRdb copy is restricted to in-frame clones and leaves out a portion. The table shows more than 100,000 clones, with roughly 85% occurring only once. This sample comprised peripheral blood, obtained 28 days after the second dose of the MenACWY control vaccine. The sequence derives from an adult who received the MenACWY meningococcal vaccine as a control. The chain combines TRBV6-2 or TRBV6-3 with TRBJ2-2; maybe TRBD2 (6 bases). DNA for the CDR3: TGTGCCAGCAGTTACTCGAGACGACTAGGAATCTTCACCGGGGAGCTGTTTTTT. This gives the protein CASSYSRRLGIFTGELFF.